This T cell receptor (beta chain) was found in a study of CD8 T cells in ankylosing spondylitis (dated by TCRdb to about 2017). Regarding the research as a whole: The study set out to find disease-linked TCR variants by profiling T cell receptor beta repertoires in ankylosing spondylitis patients and healthy donors. The full study cohort was made up of 20 to 25 ankylosing spondylitis patients and 108 healthy donors. Peripheral blood was sampled, and synovial fluid was also collected from ankylosing spondylitis patients. Overall study results and their limits: According to the report, matched synovial fluid samples from ankylosing spondylitis patients were significantly enriched for the disease-linked clones. Some motif variants had previously been reported in the synovial fluid and blood of reactive arthritis patients, which suggests shared mechanisms of disease initiation. A TCR beta motif of about 8 highly homologous amino acid variants appeared characteristic of blood from ankylosing spondylitis patients. In peripheral blood, the disease-linked clones were found at relatively low frequencies and had a CD8+ phenotype.

For sequencing, an Illumina HiSeq 2500 was employed. TCR beta libraries were prepared by quantitative 5'-RACE with molecular barcodes. Regarding the original processing steps: To identify disease-linked TCR variants, a new computational method was used, one built on a probabilistic model of VDJ rearrangement. TCRdb applied fastp at Q25 and MiXCR to the public reads, then kept only in-frame beta chains. For every CDR3 protein sequence, its rows merge into one entry that carries the most common genes and DNA. It is TCRdb's table, rather than the study itself, that gives the V and J calls and clone size. This sample lists around 9,100 distinct CDR3 sequences; 5% to 6.5% were detected once. The ten largest clones represent 40% to 50% of the sample. This clonotype was observed at least ten times. Its antigen is not yet known. No clone much larger than this one lies a single base away; base qualities are absent.

V ends up 4 bases short and J 5 bases short, with an unmatched junction base count of 10. CDR1 is given as SGDLS and CDR2 as YYNGEE, both from the germline V gene. Taken from cysteine to phenylalanine, the CDR3 has 15 residues. Only the CDR3 DNA is retained, 45 bases long and in frame from the first base. This receptor was taken from a female donor with ankylosing spondylitis or in good health (not recorded which). Sequenced input: blood, either unsorted or a sorted T cell fraction (not recorded which). The V and J genes are TRBV9 and TRBJ1-1, with 8 bases aligning to TRBD1. The CDR3 protein: CASSPRTGRWTEAFF. The nucleotide sequence reads as follows: TGTGCCAGCAGCCCACGGACAGGGAGGTGGACTGAAGCTTTCTTT.